What follows is one T cell receptor (beta chain) and its context. These data belong to a study of blood T cell repertoires in COVID-19. Study-wide background: The origin of the acute and convalescent COVID-19 samples was the United States, Italy and Spain.

The authors' processing: Counts of nucleated cells, estimated from reference gene primer amplification, were obtained. Some clones are missing from TCRdb's copy, which holds only in-frame ones; the method was immunoSEQ multiplex PCR. The DNA gave D and trimming, while V, J and clone size come from that table. The sample lists over 200,000 clones, around nine tenths occurring once. V was pared by 0 bases and J by 0 bases, with 12 bases between. This CDR3 has 16 amino acids. The germline V gene encodes CDR1 SGHRS and CDR2 YFSETQ. The sequence came from a man aged 35 to 55 who had recovered from COVID-19. The source material was peripheral blood. The V call is TRBV5-1, the J call TRBJ1-1, with D uncertain. CDR3 DNA sequence: TGCGCCAGCAGCTTGGGATTTACGGTTTTGAACACTGAAGCTTTCTTT. It translates to CASSLGFTVLNTEAFF. The variable domain in full, completed from reference TRBV5-1 and TRBJ1-1, reads KAGVTQTPRYLIKTRGQQVTLSCSPISGHRSVSWYQQTPGQGLQFLFEYFSETQRNKGNFPGRFSGRQFSNSRSEMNVSTLELGDSALYLCASSLGFTVLNTEAFFGQGTRLTVV.